A single sample is the source of the 14 T cell receptor beta chains below, sequenced in a study of TIL therapy for anti-PD-1-resistant metastatic lung cancer. Sequencing used immunoSEQ v3. TCRdb's table, derived via immunoSEQ multiplex PCR, lists solely in-frame clones and lacks some. Of tens of thousands of clones detected, around 86% appear once; the ten largest clones hold roughly 2.6%. Time point described: pre-treatment sample, taken before nivolumab and TIL therapy. Sequences were derived from blood, sampled at baseline. Receptors originate from a person aged 25 to 85 with non-small cell lung cancer.

A single count supports this clone. The J gene is TRBJ2-7, the V gene TRBV3-1 (or the pseudogene TRBV3-2), with D possibly TRBD1 on 6 matching bases. This CDR3 region has 13 residues. The V gene's germline CDR1 is LGHDT and CDR2 YNNKEL (reference sequence). Trimming took 4 bases from V and 6 from J, leaving 13 bases between them. The CDR3 DNA sequence: TGTGCCAGCAGCCTAACCCTAGGGGGCGAGCAGTACTTC. This gives the protein CASSLTLGGEQYF.

V gene TRBV2 combines with J gene TRBJ1-4; a possible D gene is TRBD1 (5 bases). The CDR3 sequence is 15 residues long. Germline CDR1 is SNHLY and CDR2 is FYNNEI. Trimming removed 4 bases at V and 7 bases at J, with 16 bases between. The CDR3 loop reads CASSVAGQGIEKLFF. The CDR3 coding sequence is TGTGCCAGCAGTGTCGCGGGGCAGGGCATTGAAAAACTGTTTTTT.

The CDR3 spells CSVETNTLNYGYTF. The DNA of the CDR3 is TGCAGCGTTGAGACAAACACACTAAACTATGGCTACACCTTC. The gene calls are TRBV29-1 and TRBJ1-2; D call uncertain. Germline values: CDR1 SQVTM, CDR2 ANQGSEA. Trimming left V 3 bases short and J 2 bases short, with 13 bases between. The CDR3 covers 14 residues.

The DNA for the CDR3 is TGTGCCAGCAGTGAAGGTAGCGGGGGGGCCACAGATACGCAGTATTTT. Its translation: CASSEGSGGATDTQYF. The chain couples TRBV6-1 to TRBJ2-3, with 11 bases matching TRBD2. CDR1 and CDR2 from the germline V gene are MNHNS and SASEGT. CDR3 size: 16 residues. V trimming: 1 base; J trimming: 2 bases; junction bases outside the gene matches: 2.

This chain connects TRBV6-5 to TRBJ1-2; 7 nucleotides align to TRBD1. V shed 7 bases and J 8 bases; nucleotides not matched to a gene: 10. This CDR3 has 13 residues. The germline V gene encodes CDR1 MNHEY and CDR2 SVGAGI. The CDR3, as DNA: TGTGCCAGCAAAAGACCGGGACAGCAGGGCTACACCTTC. Encoded protein: CASKRPGQQGYTF.

This clone has just one count. The chain has TRBV10-2 and TRBJ1-2; a weak D match, TRBD1 (6 bases). V lost 8 bases, J lost 3 bases, and 31 bases lay in between. The length of the CDR3 is 19 residues. Germline loops: CDR1 WSHSY, CDR2 SAAADI. CDR3 loop: CASATRSGGRTSADYGYTF. The DNA of the CDR3 is TGCGCCAGCGCCACGAGGAGTGGGGGGCGGACCTCGGCTGACTATGGCTACACCTTC.

The chain joins TRBV5-1 to TRBJ2-2; TRBD1 aligns across 9 bases. This CDR3 has 15 residues. The V gene end was trimmed by 5 bases and the J gene end by 4 bases; junction bases not matched to a gene: 6. Germline V gene data show CDR1 as SGHRS and CDR2 as YFSETQ. The CDR3 nucleotides are TGCGCCAGCAGTTATGTGACAGGGGGCACCGGGGAGCTGTTTTTT. Translation gives CASSYVTGGTGELFF. Combining the CDR3 with reference TRBV5-1 and TRBJ2-2 gives the whole variable domain KAGVTQTPRYLIKTRGQQVTLSCSPISGHRSVSWYQQTPGQGLQFLFEYFSETQRNKGNFPGRFSGRQFSNSRSEMNVSTLELGDSALYLCASSYVTGGTGELFFGEGSRLTVL.

This clone turned up a few times. The rearrangement links TRBV28 to TRBJ1-2, with 7 bases identical to TRBD1. The CDR3 sequence is 17 residues long. In germline, CDR1 is MDHEN, CDR2 SYDVKM. The ends lost 8 bases at V and 0 bases at J; junction bases unmatched: 15. The CDR3 nucleotides read TGTGCCAGCGGATCAGGGGGGACCTATAGAGCTAACTATGGCTACACCTTC. Residues: CASGSGGTYRANYGYTF.

This sequence joins TRBV18 and TRBJ1-1; no clear D gene. Trimming stripped 0 bases from V and 2 bases from J, with 10 bases between. The V gene's germline CDR1 is KGHSH and CDR2 LQKENI. The CDR3 is made up of 15 amino acids. The CDR3 sequence is CASSPPLVSNTEAFF. CDR3 DNA: TGTGCCAGCTCACCACCTCTAGTCAGCAACACTGAAGCTTTCTTT.

The chain couples TRBV11-2 to TRBJ2-7; tentatively, D is TRBD1 (6 bases). Germline V CDR1 and CDR2: SGHAT, FQNNGV. CDR3 length: 13 residues. V dropped 4 bases and J dropped 5 bases, with 12 bases sitting between them. The CDR3 DNA sequence: TGTGCCAGCAGCTCGCAGGGGTACAACGAGCAGTACTTC. The encoded protein is CASSSQGYNEQYF.

The genes are TRBV28 and TRBJ2-5, with 12 bases aligning to TRBD1. Germline V CDR1 and CDR2: MDHEN, SYDVKM. Trimming cost V 9 bases and J 5 bases; bases outside gene matches: 13. The CDR3 covers 16 residues. The CDR3 loop is CASPPPGTGGRETQYF. CDR3 nucleotides: TGTGCCAGTCCGCCACCCGGGACAGGGGGCAGGGAGACCCAGTACTTC.

The chain has TRBV3-1 (or the pseudogene TRBV3-2) and TRBJ2-7; no clear D gene. Trimming left V 1 base short and J 2 bases short, with 9 bases between. The CDR3 has 14 residues. Germline assignment: CDR1 LGHDT and CDR2 YNNKEL (reference sequence). The CDR3 DNA reads as TGTGCCAGCAGCCAAGGTCCAGCCCCCTACGAGCAGTACTTC. It is translated as CASSQGPAPYEQYF.

The chain links TRBV15 to TRBJ1-6; D unresolved. The V end lost 3 bases, the J end lost 13 bases, and 10 bases lay between the germline ends. CDR1 is LNHNV and CDR2 is YYDKDF in the germline V gene (reference sequence). The CDR3 extends over 12 amino acids. The CDR3 DNA follows: TGTGCCACCAGCAGCGCTCAAGGTCCCCTCCACTTT. This sequence encodes CATSSAQGPLHF.

The rearrangement uses TRBV5-4 and TRBJ2-5; 12 bases map to TRBD2. Germline trimming cut 4 bases from V and 2 bases from J; bases unmatched to any gene: 9. The CDR3 sequence is 17 residues long. The germline V gene encodes CDR1 SGHNT and CDR2 YYREEE (reference sequence). The CDR3: CASSPGWTSGTQETQYF. Written as DNA, the CDR3 is TGTGCCAGCAGCCCCGGATGGACTAGCGGGACACAAGAGACCCAGTACTTC.